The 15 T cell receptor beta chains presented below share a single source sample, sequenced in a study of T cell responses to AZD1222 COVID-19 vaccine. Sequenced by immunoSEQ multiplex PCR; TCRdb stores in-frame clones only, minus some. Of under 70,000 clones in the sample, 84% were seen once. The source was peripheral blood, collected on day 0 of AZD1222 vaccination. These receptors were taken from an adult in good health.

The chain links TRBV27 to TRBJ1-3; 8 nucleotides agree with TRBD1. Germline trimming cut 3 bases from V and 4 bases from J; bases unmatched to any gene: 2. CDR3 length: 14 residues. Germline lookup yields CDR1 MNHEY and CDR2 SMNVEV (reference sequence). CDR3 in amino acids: CASSLQGAGNTIYF. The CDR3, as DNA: TGTGCCAGCAGTTTGCAGGGGGCGGGAAACACCATATATTTT.

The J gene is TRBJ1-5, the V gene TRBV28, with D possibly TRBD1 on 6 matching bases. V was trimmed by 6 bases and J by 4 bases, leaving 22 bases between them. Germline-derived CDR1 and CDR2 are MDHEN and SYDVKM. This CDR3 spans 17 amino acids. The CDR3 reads CASRTVGNLRGNQPQHF. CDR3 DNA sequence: TGTGCCAGCAGGACAGTTGGGAATCTCAGGGGAAATCAGCCCCAGCATTTT.

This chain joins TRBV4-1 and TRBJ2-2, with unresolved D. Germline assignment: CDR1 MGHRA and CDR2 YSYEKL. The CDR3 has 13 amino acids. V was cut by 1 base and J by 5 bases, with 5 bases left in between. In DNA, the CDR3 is TGCGCCAGCAGCCAAGCGGTGACCGGGGAGCTGTTTTTT. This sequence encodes CASSQAVTGELFF.

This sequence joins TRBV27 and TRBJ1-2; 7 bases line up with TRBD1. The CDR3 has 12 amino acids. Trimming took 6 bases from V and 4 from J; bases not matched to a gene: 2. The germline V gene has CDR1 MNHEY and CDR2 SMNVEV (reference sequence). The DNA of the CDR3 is TGTGCCAGCAGGGGACAGCCCTATGGCTACACCTTC. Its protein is CASRGQPYGYTF.

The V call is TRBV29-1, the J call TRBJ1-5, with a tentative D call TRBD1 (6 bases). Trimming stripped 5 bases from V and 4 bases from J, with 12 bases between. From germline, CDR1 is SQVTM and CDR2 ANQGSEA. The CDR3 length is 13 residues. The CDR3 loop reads CSVWDIGNQPQHF. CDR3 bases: TGCAGCGTTTGGGACATAGGGAATCAGCCCCAGCATTTT.

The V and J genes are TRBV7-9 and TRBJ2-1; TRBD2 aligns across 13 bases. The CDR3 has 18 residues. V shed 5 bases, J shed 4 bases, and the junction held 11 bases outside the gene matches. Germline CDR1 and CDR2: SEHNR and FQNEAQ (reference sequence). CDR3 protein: CASSTLSPGLAGYNEQFF. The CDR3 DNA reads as TGTGCCAGCAGCACACTATCCCCGGGACTAGCGGGGTACAATGAGCAGTTCTTC.

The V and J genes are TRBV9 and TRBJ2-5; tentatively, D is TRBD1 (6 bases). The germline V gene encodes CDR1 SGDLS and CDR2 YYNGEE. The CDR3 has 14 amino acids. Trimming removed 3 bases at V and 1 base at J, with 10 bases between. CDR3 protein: CASSDPQGQETQYF. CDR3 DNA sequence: TGTGCCAGCAGCGATCCACAGGGCCAAGAGACCCAGTACTTC.

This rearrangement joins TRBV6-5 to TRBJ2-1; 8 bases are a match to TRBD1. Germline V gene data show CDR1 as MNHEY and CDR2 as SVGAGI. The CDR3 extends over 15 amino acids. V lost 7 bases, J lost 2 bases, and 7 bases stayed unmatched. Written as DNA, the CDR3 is TGTGCCAGCATCAACGGACAGGGAGCCTACAATGAGCAGTTCTTC. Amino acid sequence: CASINGQGAYNEQFF.

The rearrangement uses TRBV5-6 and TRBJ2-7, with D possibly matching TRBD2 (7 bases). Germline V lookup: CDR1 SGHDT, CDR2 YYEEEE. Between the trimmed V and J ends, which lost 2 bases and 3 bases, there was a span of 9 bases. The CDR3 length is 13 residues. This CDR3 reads CASSLGGVYEQYF. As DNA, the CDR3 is TGTGCCAGCAGCTTAGGGGGGGTCTACGAGCAGTACTTC.

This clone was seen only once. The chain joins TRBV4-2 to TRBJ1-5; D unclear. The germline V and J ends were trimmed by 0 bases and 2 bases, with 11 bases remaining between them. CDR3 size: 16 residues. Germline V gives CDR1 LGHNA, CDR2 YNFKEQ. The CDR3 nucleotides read TGTGCCAGCAGCCAAGATGGGGTTTACGGCAATCAGCCCCAGCATTTT. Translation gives CASSQDGVYGNQPQHF.

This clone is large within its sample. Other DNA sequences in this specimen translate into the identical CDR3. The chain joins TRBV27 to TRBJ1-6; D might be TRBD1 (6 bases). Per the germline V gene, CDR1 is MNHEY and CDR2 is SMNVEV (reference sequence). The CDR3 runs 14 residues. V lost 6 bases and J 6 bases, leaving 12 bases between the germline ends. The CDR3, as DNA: TGTGCCAGCAGCTCGGGACACCCTAATTCACCCCTCCACTTT. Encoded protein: CASSSGHPNSPLHF.

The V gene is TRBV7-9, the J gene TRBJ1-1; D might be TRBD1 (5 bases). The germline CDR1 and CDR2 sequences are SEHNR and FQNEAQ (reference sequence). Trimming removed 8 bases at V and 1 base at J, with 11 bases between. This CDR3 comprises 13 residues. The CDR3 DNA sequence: TGTGCCAGCCAAGGGACGGGGAACACTGAAGCTTTCTTT. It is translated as CASQGTGNTEAFF.

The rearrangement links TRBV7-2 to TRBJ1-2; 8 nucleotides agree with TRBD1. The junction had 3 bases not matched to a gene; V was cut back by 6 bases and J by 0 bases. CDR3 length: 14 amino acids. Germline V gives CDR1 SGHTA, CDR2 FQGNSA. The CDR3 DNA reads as TGTGCCAGCAGGAGGGGACAGGCTAACTATGGCTACACCTTC. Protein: CASRRGQANYGYTF.

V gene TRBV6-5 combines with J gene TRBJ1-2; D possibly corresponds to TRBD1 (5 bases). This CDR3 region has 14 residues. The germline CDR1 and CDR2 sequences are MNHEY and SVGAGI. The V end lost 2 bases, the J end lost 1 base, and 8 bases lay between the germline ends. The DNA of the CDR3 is TGTGCCAGCAGTTACAACAGGCTTAACTATGGCTACACCTTC. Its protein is CASSYNRLNYGYTF.

The CDR3 is CASSQPGPTQETQYF. The CDR3 DNA is TGTGCCAGCAGCCAACCGGGACCCACTCAAGAGACCCAGTACTTC. This chain uses TRBV14 with TRBJ2-5; either TRBD1 or TRBD2 may fit D (5 bases each). The germline CDR1 and CDR2 sequences are SGHDN and FVKESK. V was shortened by 2 bases and J by 2 bases, with 12 bases between the two germline ends. The CDR3 has 15 residues.